This TCR beta chain was obtained from a study of beta chain features in type 1 diabetes. Study-level results: Type 1 diabetes patients showed a moderate but significant shortening of TCRB CDR3s in all four CD4+ subsets.

Averaging approximately 0.11 L, one heparinised blood draw was given by each donor. The germline V gene encodes CDR1 SGHTA and CDR2 FQGNSA. V lost 2 bases, J lost 0 bases, and 14 bases lay in between. The CDR3 consists of 17 residues. This clone was picked up a small number of times. Its antigen is unknown. Expressed TCRB transcripts were sequenced because the entire RNA isolate underwent reverse transcription. Using immunoSEQ multiplex PCR, the repertoire was profiled, and TCRdb retains in-frame clones only, with some absent. The sample includes more than 95,000 clones, roughly 28% seen only once; the top ten take 0.53%.

This sequence joins TRBV7-2 and TRBJ2-1; tentative D call: TRBD2 (6 bases). The receptor comes from a woman under 30 with type 1 diabetes. The specimen was central memory CD4+ T cells from blood. CDR3 loop: CASSLRAGPDSYNEQFF. CDR3 bases: TGTGCCAGCAGCTTAAGGGCGGGACCCGACTCCTACAATGAGCAGTTCTTC. The entire variable domain, with the rest obtained from reference TRBV7-2 and TRBJ2-1, is as follows: GAGVSQSPSNKVTEKGKDVELRCDPISGHTALYWYRQSLGQGLEFLIYFQGNSAPDKSGLPSDRFSAERTGGSVSTLTIQRTQQEDSAVYLCASSLRAGPDSYNEQFFGPGTRLTVL.